This T cell receptor (beta chain) was sequenced in a study of T-cell memory formation after mild COVID-19. Points from the study as a whole: Pre-infection memory showed some responding clones, and this suggested that cross-reactive memory joined. Nothing confirmed that second-wave clones peaking on day 37 were specific for SARS-CoV-2. Clones that contracted from day 15 to 85 had balanced CD4/CD8; later expanders were CD4+ biased.

Amplification by 5'RACE using constant-segment primers produced TCR alpha and TCR beta cDNA libraries that carried sample barcodes and UMIs. TCRdb re-called the 5' RACE reads with MiXCR, one entry per CDR3 protein. The sample lists about 470,000 distinct CDR3 sequences, around a quarter occurring once. This clonotype was detected many times. Its antigen remains unknown. The ends were cut back, 6 bases at V and 5 bases at J, with 16 bases in the middle. The CDR3 is made up of 14 amino acids. CDR1 is SEHNR and CDR2 is FQNEAQ in the germline V gene (reference sequence). The receptor comes from an adult woman who had mild COVID-19 (a few samples of this study predate the infection). Cell type and time point are not known. Sequencing was done on a sample of PBMCs or a T cell subset sorted from them (not recorded which). The J gene is TRBJ2-5, the V gene TRBV7-9; D may correspond to TRBD1 or TRBD2 (5 bases each). The CDR3 DNA reads TGTGCCAGCAGAGCTCGGGAAGGGGAGGAGACCCAGTACTTC. This gives the protein CASRAREGEETQYF.